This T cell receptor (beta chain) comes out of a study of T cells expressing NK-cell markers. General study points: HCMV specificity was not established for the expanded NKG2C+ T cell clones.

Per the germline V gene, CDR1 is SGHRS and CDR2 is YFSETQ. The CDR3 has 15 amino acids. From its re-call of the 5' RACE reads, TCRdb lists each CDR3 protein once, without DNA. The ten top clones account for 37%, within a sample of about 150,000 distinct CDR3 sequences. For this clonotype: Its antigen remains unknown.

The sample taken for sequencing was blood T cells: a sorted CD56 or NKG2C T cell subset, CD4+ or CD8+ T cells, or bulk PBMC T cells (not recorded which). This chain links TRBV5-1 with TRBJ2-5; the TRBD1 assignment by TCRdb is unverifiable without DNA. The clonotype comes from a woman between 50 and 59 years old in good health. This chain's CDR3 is CASSLEGGTQETQYF.